This TCR beta chain comes out of a study of blood T cell repertoires in COVID-19. Overall study context: Sources were T cells, B-cell-depleted T cells, or PBMCs; the material itself was cDNA or gDNA.

Per the germline V gene, CDR1 is SGHAT and CDR2 is FQNNGV. There are 16 residues in the CDR3. V dropped 2 bases and J dropped 4; count of bases not matched to a gene: 7. Assay used: immunoSEQ multiplex PCR; TCRdb lists only in-frame clones, some missing. The table has about 94,000 clones, 74% seen once. The sequence came from a man between 65 and 80 years old with COVID-19, enrolled during active disease. The sequenced material came from peripheral blood. The chain recombines TRBV11-2 with TRBJ2-2, with 7 bases that match TRBD2. CDR3 sequence (DNA): TGTGCCAGCAGCTTAATGGCGGGAGTCCCCACCGGGGAGCTGTTTTTT. It yields the protein CASSLMAGVPTGELFF.